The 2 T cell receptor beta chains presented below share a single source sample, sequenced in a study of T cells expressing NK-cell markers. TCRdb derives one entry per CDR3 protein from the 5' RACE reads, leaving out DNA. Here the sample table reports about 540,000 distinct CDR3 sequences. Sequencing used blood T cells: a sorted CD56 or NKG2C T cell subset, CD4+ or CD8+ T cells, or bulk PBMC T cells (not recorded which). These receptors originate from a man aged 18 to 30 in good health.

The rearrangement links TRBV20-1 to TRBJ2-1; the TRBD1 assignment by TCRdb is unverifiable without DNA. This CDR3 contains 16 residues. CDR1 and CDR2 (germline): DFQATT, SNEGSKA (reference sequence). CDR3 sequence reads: CSARDGQGSSSNEQFF.

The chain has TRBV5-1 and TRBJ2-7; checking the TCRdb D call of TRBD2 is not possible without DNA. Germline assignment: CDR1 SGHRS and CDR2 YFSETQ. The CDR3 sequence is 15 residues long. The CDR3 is CASSLDGTLTYEQYF.